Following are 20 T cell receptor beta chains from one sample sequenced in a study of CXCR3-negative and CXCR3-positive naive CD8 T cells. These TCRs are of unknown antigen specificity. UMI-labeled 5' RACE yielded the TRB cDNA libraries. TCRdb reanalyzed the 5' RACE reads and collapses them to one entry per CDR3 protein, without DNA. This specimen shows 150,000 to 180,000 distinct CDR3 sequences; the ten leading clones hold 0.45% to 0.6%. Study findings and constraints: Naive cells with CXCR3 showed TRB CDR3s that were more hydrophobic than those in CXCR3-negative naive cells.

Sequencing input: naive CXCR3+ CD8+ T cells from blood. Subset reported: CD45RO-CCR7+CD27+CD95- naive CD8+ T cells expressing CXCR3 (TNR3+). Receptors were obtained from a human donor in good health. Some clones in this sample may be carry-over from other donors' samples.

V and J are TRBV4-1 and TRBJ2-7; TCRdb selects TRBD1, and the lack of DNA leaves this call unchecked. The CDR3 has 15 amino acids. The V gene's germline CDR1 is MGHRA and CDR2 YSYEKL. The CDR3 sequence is CASSQLGQTTYEQYF.

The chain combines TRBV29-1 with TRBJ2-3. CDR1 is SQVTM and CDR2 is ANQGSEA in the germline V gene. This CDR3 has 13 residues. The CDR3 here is CSVEVVNTDTQYF.

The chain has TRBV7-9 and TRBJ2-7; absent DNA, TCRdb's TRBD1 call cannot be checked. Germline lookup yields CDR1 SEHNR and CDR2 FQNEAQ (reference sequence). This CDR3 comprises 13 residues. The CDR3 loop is CAGSWLGAYEQYF. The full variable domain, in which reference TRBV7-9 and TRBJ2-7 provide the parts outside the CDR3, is DTGVSQNPRHKITKRGQNVTFRCDPISEHNRLYWYRQTLGQGPEFLTYFQNEAQLEKSRLLSDRFSAERPKGSFSTLEIQRTEQGDSAMYLCAGSWLGAYEQYFGPGTRLTVT.

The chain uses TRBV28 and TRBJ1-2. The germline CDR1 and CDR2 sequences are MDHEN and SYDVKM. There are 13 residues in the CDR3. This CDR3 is CASSFYIFAQSAF.

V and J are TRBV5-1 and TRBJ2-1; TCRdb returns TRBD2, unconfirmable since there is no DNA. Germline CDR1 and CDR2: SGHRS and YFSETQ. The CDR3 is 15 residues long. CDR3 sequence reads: CASSSTSDPYNEQFF.

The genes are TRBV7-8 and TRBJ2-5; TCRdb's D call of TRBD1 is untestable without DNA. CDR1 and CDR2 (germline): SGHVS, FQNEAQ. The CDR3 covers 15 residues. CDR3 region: CASRYLRGAEETQYF.

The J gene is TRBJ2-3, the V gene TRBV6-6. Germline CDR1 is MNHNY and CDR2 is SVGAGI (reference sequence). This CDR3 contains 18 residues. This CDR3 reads CASSTLETMVEFADTQYF.

The CDR3 reads CATSRARGDTGELFF. This chain connects TRBV15 to TRBJ2-2; TCRdb calls TRBD1, which cannot be checked without DNA. Per the germline V gene, CDR1 is LNHNV and CDR2 is YYDKDF (reference sequence). The CDR3 is 15 amino acids. Full variable domain (remainder filled in from reference TRBV15 and TRBJ2-2): DAMVIQNPRYQVTQFGKPVTLSCSQTLNHNVMYWYQQKSSQAPKLLFHYYDKDFNNEADTPDNFQSRRPNTSFCFLDIRSPGLGDTAMYLCATSRARGDTGELFFGEGSRLTVL.

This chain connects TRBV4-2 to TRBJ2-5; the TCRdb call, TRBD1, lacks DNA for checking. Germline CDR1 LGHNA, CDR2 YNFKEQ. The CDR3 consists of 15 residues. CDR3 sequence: CAGSQDPGRRETQYF.

The CDR3 here is CASSVEPSGGATDTQYF. The J gene is TRBJ2-3, the V gene TRBV9; TCRdb selects TRBD2, and the lack of DNA leaves this call unchecked. Germline V CDR1 and CDR2: SGDLS, YYNGEE. The CDR3 covers 17 residues.

The CDR3 reads CASSQAGTGTFSPLHF. The chain has TRBV4-1 and TRBJ1-6; the D call of TRBD1 rests on TCRdb alone, since no DNA is present to check it. This CDR3 contains 16 residues. Germline V lookup: CDR1 MGHRA, CDR2 YSYEKL.

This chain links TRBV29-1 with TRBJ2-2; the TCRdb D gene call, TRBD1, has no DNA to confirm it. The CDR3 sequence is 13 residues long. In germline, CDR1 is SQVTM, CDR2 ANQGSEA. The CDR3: CSVDRENTGELFF.

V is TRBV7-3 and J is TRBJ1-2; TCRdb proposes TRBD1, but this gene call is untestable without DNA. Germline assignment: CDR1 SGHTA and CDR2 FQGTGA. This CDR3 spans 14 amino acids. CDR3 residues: CASSSPGPTYGYTF.

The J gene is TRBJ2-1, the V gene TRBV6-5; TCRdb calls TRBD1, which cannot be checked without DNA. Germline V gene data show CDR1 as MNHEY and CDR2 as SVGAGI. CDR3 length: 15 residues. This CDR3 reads CASSQGQGGYNEQFF.

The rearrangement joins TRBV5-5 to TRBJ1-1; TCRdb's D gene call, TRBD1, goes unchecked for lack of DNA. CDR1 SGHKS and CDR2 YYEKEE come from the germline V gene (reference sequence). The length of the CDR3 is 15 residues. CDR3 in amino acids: CASSWGTGVGTEAFF.

CDR3 loop: CASSKGGLTRNEQFF. The chain has TRBV19 and TRBJ2-1; no DNA is available, so the TRBD2 call from TCRdb remains unchecked. The CDR3 is made up of 15 amino acids. CDR1 LNHDA and CDR2 SQIVND come from the germline V gene (reference sequence).

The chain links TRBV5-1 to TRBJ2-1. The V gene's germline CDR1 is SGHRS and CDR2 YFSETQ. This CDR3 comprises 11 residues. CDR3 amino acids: CASISSNEQFF. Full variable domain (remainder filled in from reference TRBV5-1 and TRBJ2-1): KAGVTQTPRYLIKTRGQQVTLSCSPISGHRSVSWYQQTPGQGLQFLFEYFSETQRNKGNFPGRFSGRQFSNSRSEMNVSTLELGDSALYLCASISSNEQFFGPGTRLTVL.

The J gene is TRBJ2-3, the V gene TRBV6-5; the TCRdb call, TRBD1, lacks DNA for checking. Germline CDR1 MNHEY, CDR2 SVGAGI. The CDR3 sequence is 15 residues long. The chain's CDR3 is CASSPPGVRTDTQYF.

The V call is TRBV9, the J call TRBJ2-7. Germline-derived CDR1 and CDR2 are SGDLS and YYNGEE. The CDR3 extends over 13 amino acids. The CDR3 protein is CASSVGGVSEQYF.

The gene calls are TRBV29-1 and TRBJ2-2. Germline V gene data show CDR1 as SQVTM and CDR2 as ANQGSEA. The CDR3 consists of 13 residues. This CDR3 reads CSVLLGSTGELFF.